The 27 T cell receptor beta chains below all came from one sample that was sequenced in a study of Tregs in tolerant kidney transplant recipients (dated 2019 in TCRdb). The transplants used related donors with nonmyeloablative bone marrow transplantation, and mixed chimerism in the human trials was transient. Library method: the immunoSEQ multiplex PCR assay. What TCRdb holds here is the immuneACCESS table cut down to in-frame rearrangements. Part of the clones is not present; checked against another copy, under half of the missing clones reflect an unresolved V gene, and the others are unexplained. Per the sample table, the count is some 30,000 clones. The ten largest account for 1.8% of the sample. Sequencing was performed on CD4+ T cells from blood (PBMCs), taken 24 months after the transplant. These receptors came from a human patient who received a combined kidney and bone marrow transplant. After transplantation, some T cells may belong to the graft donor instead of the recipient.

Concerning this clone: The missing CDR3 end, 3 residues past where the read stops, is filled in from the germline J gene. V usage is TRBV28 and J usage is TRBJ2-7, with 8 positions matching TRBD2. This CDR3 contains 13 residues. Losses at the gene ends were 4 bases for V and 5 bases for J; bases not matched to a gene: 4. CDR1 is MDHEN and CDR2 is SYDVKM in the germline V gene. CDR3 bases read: TGTGCCAGCAGTTCGGGGGGGGCGGACGAG. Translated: CASSSGGADE. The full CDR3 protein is CASSSGGADEQYF.

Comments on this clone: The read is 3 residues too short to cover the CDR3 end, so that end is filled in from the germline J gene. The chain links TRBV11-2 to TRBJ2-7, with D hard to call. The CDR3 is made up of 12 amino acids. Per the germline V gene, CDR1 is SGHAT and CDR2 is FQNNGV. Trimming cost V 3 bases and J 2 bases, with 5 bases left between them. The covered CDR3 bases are TGTGCCAGCAGCTTTAGCCCCTACGAG. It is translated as CASSFSPYE. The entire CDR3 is CASSFSPYEQYF.

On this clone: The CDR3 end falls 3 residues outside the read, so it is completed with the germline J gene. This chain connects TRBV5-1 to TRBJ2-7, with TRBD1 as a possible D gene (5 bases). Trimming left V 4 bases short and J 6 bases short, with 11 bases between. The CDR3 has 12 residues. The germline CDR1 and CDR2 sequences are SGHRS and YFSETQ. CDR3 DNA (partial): TGCGCCAGCAGCACACAGGACCTCGAG. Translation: CASSTQDLE. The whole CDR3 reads CASSTQDLEQYF.

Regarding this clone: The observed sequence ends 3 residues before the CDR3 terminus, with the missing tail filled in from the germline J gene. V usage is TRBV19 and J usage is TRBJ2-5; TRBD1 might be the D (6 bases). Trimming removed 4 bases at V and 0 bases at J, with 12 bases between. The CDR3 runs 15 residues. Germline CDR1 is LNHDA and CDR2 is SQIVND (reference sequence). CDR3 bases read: TGTGCCAGTAGTAATTGGGACACCAACCAAGAGACC. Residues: CASSNWDTNQET. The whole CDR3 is CASSNWDTNQETQYF.

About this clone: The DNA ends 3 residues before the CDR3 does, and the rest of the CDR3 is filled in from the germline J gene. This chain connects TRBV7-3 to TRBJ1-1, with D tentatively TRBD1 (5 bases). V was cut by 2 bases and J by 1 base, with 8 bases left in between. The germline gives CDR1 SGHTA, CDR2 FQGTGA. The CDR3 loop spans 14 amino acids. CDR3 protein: CASSLWGGNTEAFF. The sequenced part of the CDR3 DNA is TGTGCCAGCAGCTTATGGGGGGGGAACACTGAA.

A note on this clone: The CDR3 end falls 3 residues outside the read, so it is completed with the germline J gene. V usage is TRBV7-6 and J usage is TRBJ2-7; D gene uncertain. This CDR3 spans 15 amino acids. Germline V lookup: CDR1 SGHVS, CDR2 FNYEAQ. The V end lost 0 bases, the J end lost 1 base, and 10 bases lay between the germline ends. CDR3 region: CASSLAQNPSYEQYF. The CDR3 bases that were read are TGTGCCAGCAGCTTAGCGCAGAACCCTTCCTACGAG.

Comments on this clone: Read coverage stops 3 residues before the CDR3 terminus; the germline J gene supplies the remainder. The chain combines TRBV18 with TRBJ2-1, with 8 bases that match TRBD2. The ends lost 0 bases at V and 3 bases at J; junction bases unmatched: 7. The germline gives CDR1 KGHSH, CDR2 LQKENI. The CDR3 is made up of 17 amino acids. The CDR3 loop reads CASSPPLAGSVYNEQFF. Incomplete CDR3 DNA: TGTGCCAGCTCACCACCCCTAGCGGGCTCTGTCTACAATGAG.

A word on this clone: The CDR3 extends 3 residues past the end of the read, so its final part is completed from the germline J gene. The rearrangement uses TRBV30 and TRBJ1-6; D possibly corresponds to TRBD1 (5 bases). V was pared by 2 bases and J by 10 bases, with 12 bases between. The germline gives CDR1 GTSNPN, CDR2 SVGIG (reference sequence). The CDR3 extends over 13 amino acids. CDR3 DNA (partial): TGTGCCTGGAGTCGGCAGGGAGGATCACCC. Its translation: CAWSRQGGSP. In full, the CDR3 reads CAWSRQGGSPLHF.

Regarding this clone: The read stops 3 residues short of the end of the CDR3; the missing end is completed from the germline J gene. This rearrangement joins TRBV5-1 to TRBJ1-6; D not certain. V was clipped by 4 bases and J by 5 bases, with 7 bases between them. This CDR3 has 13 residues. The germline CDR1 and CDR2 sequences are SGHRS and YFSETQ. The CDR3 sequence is CASSGGDNSPLHF. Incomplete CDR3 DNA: TGCGCCAGCAGCGGCGGTGATAATTCACCC.

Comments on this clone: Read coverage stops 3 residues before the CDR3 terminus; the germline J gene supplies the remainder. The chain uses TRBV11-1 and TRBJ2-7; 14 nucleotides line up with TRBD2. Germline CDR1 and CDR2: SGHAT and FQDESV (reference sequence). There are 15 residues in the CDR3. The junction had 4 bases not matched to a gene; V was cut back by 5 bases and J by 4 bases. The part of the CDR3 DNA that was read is TGTGCCAGCAGCACCGGGACTAGCGGGAGTTACGAG. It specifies CASSTGTSGSYE. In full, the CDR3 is CASSTGTSGSYEQYF. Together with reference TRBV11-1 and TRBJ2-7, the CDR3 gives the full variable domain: EAEVAQSPRYKITEKSQAVAFWCDPISGHATLYWYRQILGQGPELLVQFQDESVVDDSQLPKDRFSAERLKGVDSTLKIQPAELGDSAMYLCASSTGTSGSYEQYFGPGTRLTVT.

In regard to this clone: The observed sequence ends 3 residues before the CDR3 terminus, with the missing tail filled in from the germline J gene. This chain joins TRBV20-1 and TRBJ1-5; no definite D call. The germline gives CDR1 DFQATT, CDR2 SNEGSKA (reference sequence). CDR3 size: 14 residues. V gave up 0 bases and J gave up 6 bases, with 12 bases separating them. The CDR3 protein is CSARDPGSAQPQHF. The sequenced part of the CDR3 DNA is TGCAGTGCTAGAGATCCGGGGAGCGCTCAGCCC.

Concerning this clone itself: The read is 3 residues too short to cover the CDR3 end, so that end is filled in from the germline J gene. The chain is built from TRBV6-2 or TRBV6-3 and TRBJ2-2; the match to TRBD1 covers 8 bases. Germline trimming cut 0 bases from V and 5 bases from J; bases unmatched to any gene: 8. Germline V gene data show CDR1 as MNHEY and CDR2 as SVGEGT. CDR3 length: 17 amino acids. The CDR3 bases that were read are TGTGCCAGCAGTTACTCTTCCGGGACAGGTCTAACCGGGGAG. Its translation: CASSYSSGTGLTGE. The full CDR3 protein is CASSYSSGTGLTGELFF.

This CDR3 reads CASSIQGAGGELFF. The CDR3 bases that were read are TGTGCCAGTAGTATACAGGGGGCAGGCGGGGAG. This chain uses TRBV19 with TRBJ2-2, with 8 bases aligning to TRBD1. The CDR3 extends 3 residues past the end of the read, so its final part is completed from the germline J gene. The CDR3 is 14 amino acids. CDR1 is LNHDA, CDR2 SQIVND, per germline (reference sequence). After removal of 2 bases from V and 7 bases from J, the junction contained 3 bases not matched to a gene. The full variable domain, completed using reference TRBV19 and TRBJ2-2, is DGGITQSPKYLFRKEGQNVTLSCEQNLNHDAMYWYRQDPGQGLRLIYYSQIVNDFQKGDIAEGYSVSREKKESFPLTVTSAQKNPTAFYLCASSIQGAGGELFFGEGSRLTVL.

Partial CDR3 DNA: TGTGCCAGCAGCTTAGGAGCGGCGCGAGATACG. Translation gives CASSLGAARDT. Given in full, the CDR3 is CASSLGAARDTQYF. This chain joins TRBV7-6 and TRBJ2-3; a weak D match, TRBD2 (5 bases). The sequenced fragment ends 3 residues before the CDR3 boundary, so the rest is inferred from the germline J gene. V lost 1 base and J lost 5, with 10 bases in between. The CDR3 runs 14 residues. Germline V gene sequence: CDR1 SGHVS, CDR2 FNYEAQ.

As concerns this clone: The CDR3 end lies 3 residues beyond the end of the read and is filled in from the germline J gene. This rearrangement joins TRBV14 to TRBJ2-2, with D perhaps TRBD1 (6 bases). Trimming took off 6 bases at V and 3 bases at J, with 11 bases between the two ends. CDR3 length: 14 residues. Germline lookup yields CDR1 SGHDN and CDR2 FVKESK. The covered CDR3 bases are TGTGCCAGCAGTACTACAGGGCACACCGGGGAG. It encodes CASSTTGHTGE. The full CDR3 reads CASSTTGHTGELFF. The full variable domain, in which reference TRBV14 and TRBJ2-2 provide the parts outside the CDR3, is EAGVTQFPSHSVIEKGQTVTLRCDPISGHDNLYWYRRVMGKEIKFLLHFVKESKQDESGMPNNRFLAERTGGTYSTLKVQPAELEDSGVYFCASSTTGHTGELFFGEGSRLTVL.

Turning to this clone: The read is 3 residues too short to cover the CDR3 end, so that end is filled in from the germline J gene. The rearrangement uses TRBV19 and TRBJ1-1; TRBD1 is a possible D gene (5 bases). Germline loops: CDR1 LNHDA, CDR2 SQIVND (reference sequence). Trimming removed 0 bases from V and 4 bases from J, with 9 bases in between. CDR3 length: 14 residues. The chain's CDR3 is CASSIDRRGTEAFF. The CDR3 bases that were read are TGTGCCAGTAGTATAGATCGGAGGGGCACTGAA.

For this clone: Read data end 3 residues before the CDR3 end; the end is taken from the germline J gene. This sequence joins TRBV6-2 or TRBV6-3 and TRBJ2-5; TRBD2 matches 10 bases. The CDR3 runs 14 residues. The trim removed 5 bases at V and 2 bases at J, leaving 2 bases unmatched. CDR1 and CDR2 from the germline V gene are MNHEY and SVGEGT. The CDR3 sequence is CASSKLAGQETQYF. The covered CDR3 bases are TGTGCCAGCAGTAAACTAGCGGGACAAGAGACC.

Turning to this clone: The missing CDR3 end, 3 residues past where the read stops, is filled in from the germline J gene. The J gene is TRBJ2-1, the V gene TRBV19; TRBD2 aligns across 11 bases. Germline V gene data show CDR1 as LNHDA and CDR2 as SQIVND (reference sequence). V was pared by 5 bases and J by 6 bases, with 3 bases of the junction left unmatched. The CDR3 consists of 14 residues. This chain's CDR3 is CASSPGLAANEQFF. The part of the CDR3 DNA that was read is TGTGCCAGTAGTCCGGGACTAGCGGCCAATGAG.

CDR3 DNA (partial): TGTGCCAGCAGCTCCAAACTACTAGCGGGAGGGGAGACC. It codes for CASSSKLLAGGET. The entire CDR3 protein reads CASSSKLLAGGETQYF. This chain uses TRBV5-4 with TRBJ2-5; 13 bases align to TRBD2. The read ends 3 residues early relative to the CDR3; the germline J gene fills the gap. V lost 3 bases to trimming and J lost 5 bases; unmatched junction nucleotides: 7. Germline CDR1 reads SGHNT; CDR2 reads YYREEE (reference sequence). The CDR3 is 16 amino acids.

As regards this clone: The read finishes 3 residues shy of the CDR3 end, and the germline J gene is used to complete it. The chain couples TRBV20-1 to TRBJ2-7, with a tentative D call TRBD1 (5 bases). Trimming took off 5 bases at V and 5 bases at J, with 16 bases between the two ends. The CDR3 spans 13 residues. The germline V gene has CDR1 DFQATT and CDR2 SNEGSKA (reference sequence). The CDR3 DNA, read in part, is TGCAGTGCTCACCTGAGTTGGGGCGACGAG. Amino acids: CSAHLSWGDE. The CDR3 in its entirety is CSAHLSWGDEQYF.

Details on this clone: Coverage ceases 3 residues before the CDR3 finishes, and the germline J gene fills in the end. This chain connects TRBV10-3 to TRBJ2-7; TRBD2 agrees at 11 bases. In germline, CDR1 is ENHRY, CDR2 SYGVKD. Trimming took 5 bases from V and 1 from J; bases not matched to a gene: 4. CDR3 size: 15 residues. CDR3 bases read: TGTGCCATCAGTTCCGGGACTAGCGGATCCTACGAG. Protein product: CAISSGTSGSYE. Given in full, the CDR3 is CAISSGTSGSYEQYF.

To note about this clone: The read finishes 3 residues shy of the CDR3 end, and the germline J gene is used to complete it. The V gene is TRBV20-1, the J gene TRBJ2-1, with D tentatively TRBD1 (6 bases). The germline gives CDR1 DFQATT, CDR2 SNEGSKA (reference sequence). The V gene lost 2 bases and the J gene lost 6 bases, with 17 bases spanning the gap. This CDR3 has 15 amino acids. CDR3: CSARSPGQSPNEQFF. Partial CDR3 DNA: TGCAGTGCTAGATCCCCGGGACAATCCCCCAATGAG.

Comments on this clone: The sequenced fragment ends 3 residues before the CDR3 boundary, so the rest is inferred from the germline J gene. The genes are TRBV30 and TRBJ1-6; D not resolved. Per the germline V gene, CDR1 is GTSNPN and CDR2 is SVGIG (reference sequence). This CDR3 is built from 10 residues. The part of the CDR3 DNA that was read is TGTGCCTCCGAGGGCACCACC. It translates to CASEGTT. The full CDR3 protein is CASEGTTLHF. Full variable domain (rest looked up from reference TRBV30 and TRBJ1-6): SQTIHQWPATLVQPVGSPLSLECTVEGTSNPNLYWYRQAAGRGLQLLFYSVGIGQISSEVPQNLSASRPQDRQFILSSKKLLLSDSGFYLCASEGTTLHFGNGTRLTVT.

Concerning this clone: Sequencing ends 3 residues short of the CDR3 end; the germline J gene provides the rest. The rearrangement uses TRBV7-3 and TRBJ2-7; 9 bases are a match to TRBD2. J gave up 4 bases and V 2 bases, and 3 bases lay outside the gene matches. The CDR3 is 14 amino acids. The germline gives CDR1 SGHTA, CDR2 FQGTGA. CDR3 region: CASSLASGEYEQYF. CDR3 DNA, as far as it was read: TGTGCCAGCAGCTTAGCTAGCGGGGAGTACGAG.

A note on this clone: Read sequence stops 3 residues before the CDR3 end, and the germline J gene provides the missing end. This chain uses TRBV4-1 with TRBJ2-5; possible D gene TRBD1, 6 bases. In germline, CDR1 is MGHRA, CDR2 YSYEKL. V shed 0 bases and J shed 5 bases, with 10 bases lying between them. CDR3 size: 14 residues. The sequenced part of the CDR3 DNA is TGCGCCAGCAGCCAAGACTCAGGGGTGGAGACC. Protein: CASSQDSGVET. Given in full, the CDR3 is CASSQDSGVETQYF.

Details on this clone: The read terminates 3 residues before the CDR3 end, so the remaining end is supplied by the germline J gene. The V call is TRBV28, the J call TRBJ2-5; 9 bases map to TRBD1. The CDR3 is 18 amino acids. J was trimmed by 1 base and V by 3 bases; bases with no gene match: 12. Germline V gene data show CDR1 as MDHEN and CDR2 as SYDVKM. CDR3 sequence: CASSLGWFRGQGQETQYF. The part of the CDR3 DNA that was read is TGTGCCAGCAGTTTGGGTTGGTTCAGGGGACAGGGCCAAGAGACC.

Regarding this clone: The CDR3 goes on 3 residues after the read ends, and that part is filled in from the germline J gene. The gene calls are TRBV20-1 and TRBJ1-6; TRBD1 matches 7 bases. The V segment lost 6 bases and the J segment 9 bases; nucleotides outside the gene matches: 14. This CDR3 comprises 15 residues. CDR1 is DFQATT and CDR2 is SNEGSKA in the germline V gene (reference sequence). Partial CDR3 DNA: TGCAGTGCCACAAAACGGGACAGCGCATCTTCACCC. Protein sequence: CSATKRDSASSP. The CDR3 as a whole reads CSATKRDSASSPLHF.